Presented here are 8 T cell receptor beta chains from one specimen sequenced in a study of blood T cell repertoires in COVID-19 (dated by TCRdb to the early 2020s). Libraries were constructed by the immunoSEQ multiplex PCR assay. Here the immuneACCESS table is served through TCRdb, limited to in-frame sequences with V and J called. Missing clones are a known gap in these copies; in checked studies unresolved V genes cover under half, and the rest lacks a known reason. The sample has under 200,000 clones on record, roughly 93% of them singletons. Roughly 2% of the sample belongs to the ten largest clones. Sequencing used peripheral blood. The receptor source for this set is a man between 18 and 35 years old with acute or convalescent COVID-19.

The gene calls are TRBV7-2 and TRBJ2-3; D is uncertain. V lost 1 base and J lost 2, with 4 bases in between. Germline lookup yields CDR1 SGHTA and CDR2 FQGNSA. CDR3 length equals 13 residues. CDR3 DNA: TGTGCCAGCAGCTTAGTCCACACAGATACGCAGTATTTT. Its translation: CASSLVHTDTQYF.

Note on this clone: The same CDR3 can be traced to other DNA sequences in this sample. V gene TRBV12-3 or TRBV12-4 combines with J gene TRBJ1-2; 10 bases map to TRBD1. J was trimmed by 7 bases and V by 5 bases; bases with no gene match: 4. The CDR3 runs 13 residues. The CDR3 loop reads CASSLGQGVGYTF. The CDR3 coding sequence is TGTGCCAGCAGTCTCGGACAGGGGGTTGGCTACACCTTC.

CDR3 sequence reads: CASSQGVNSPLHF. The CDR3 region has the DNA TGTGCCAGCAGCCAGGGGGTCAATTCACCCCTCCACTTT. This chain connects TRBV12-3 or TRBV12-4 to TRBJ1-6; 7 bases fit TRBD1. The CDR3 contains 13 residues. V was pared by 6 bases and J by 7 bases, with 3 bases of the junction left unmatched.

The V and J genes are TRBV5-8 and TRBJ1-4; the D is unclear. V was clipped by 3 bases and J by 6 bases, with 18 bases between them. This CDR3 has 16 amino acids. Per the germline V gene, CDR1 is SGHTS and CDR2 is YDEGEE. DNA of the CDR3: TGTGCCAGCAGCTCGGAAGGAGAGGGTTCGGATGAAAAACTGTTTTTT. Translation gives CASSSEGEGSDEKLFF. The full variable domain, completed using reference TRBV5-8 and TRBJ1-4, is EAGVTQSPTHLIKTRGQQATLRCSPISGHTSVYWYQQALGLGLQFLLWYDEGEERNRGNFPPRFSGRQFPNYSSELNVNALELEDSALYLCASSSEGEGSDEKLFFGSGTQLSVL.

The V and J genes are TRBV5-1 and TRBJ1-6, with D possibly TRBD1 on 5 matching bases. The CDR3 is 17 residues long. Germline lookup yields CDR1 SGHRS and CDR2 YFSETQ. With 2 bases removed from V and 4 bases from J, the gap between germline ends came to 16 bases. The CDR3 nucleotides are TGCGCCAGCAGCTTAGGTGGAGGGGAGGTTTATAATTCACCCCTCCACTTT. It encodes CASSLGGGEVYNSPLHF. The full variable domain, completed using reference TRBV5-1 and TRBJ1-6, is KAGVTQTPRYLIKTRGQQVTLSCSPISGHRSVSWYQQTPGQGLQFLFEYFSETQRNKGNFPGRFSGRQFSNSRSEMNVSTLELGDSALYLCASSLGGGEVYNSPLHFGNGTRLTVT.

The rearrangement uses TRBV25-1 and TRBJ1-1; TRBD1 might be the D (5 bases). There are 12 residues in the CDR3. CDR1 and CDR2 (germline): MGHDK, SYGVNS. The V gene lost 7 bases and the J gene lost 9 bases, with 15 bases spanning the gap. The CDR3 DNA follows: TGTGCCAGCACTGGACCGGCAGGGAAAGCTTTCTTT. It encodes CASTGPAGKAFF. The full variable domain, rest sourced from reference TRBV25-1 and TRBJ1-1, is EADIYQTPRYLVIGTGKKITLECSQTMGHDKMYWYQQDPGMELHLIHYSYGVNSTEKGDLSSESTVSRIRTEHFPLTLESARPSHTSQYLCASTGPAGKAFFGQGTRLTVV.

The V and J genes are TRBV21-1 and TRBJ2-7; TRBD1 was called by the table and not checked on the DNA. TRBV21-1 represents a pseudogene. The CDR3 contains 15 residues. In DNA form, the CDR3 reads TGTGCCAGCAGCAAAACCCGGTTCAGGGGAGACGAGCAGTACTTC. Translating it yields CASSKTRFRGDEQYF.

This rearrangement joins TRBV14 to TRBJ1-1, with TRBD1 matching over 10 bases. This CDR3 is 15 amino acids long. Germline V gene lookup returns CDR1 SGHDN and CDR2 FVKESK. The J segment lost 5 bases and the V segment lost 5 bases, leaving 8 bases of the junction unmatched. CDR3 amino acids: CASSLRTGGWTEAFF. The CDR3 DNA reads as TGTGCCAGCAGCTTACGGACAGGGGGATGGACTGAAGCTTTCTTT.